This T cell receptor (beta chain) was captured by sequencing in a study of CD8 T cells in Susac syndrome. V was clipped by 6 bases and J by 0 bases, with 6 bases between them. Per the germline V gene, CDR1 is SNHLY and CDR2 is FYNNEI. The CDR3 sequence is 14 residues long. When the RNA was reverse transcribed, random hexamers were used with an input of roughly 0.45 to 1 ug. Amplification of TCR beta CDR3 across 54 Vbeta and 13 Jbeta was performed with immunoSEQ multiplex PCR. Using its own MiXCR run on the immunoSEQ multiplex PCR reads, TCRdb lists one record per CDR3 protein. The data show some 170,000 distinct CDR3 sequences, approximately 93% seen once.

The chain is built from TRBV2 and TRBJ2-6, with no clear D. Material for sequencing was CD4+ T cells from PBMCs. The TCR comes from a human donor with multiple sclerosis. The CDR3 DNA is TGTGCCAGCAGAAGCACCTCTGGGGCCAACGTCCTGACTTTC. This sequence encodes CASRSTSGANVLTF.